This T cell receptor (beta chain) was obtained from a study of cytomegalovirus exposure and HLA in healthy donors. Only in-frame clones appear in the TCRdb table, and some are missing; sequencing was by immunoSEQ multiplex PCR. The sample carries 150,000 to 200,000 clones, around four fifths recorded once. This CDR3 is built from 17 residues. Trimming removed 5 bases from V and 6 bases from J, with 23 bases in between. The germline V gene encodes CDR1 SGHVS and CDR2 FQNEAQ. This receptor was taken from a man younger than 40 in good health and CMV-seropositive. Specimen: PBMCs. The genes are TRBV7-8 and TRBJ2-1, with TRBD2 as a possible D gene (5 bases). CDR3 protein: CASSPGPQTSIPNEQFF. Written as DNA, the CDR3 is TGTGCCAGCAGCCCAGGCCCCCAAACTAGTATCCCCAATGAGCAGTTCTTC.